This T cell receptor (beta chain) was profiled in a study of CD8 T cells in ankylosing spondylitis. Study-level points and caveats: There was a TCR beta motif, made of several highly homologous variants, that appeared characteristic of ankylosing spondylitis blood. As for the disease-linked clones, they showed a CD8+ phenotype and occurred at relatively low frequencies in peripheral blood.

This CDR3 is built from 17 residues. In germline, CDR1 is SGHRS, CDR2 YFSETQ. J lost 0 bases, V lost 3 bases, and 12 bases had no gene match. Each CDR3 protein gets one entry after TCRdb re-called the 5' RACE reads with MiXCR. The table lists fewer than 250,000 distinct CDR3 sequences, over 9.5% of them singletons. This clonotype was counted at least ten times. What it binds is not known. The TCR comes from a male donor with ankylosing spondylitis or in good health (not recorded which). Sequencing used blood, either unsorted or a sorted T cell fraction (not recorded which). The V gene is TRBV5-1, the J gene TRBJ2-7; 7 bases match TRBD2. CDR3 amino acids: CASSSGGGRAISYEQYF. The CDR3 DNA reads TGCGCCAGCAGCTCGGGTGGAGGGAGGGCCATCTCCTACGAGCAGTACTTC.